The 31 T cell receptor beta chains in this list originate from one sample, sequenced in a study of multiple sclerosis patients with progressive multifocal leukoencephalopathy. Produced via immunoSEQ multiplex PCR; TCRdb's table is partial and in-frame only. The sample shows roughly 28,000 clones, around nine tenths of them seen only once. Time point defined: before natalizumab initiation. Material for sequencing was PBMCs. Receptor source: a human donor with multiple sclerosis.

V usage is TRBV2 and J usage is TRBJ1-5; 8 bases align to TRBD1. J lost 2 bases, V lost 6 bases, and 3 bases had no gene match. The germline V gene encodes CDR1 SNHLY and CDR2 FYNNEI. The CDR3 consists of 14 residues. CDR3 in DNA: TGTGCCAGCAGACAACAGGGGGGCAATCAGCCCCAGCATTTT. Translating gives CASRQQGGNQPQHF.

The chain carries TRBV5-6 and TRBJ1-2; possible D gene TRBD1, 5 bases. The CDR3 extends over 12 amino acids. Trimming shortened V by 3 bases and J by 3 bases, and 6 bases separated the two germline ends. The germline gives CDR1 SGHDT, CDR2 YYEEEE. The CDR3 nucleotides are TGTGCCAGCAGCTCCAGGGACTATGGCTACACCTTC. This codes for CASSSRDYGYTF.

The chain joins TRBV4-2 to TRBJ2-6; no definite D call. The CDR3 length is 16 residues. Germline CDR1 is LGHNA and CDR2 is YNFKEQ. V was shortened by 0 bases and J by 0 bases, with 6 bases between the two germline ends. The CDR3 DNA is TGTGCCAGCAGCCAAGAGCCCAACTCTGGGGCCAACGTCCTGACTTTC. Translating gives CASSQEPNSGANVLTF.

The rearrangement joins TRBV18 to TRBJ2-5; D uncertain. With 4 bases removed from V and 5 bases from J, the gap between germline ends came to 5 bases. This CDR3 is built from 11 residues. Germline values: CDR1 KGHSH, CDR2 LQKENI. In DNA form, the CDR3 reads TGTGCCAGCTCACTGGACGAGACCCAGTACTTC. As protein: CASSLDETQYF.

The chain links TRBV5-6 to TRBJ2-7, with D hard to call. V lost 0 bases, J lost 7 bases, and 14 bases lay in between. The CDR3 sequence is 14 residues long. Germline V lookup: CDR1 SGHDT, CDR2 YYEEEE. CDR3 region: CASSLDRYLREQYF. Here the CDR3 DNA reads TGTGCCAGCAGCTTGGATCGGTACCTGAGGGAGCAGTACTTC. Supplemented by reference TRBV5-6 and TRBJ2-7, the full variable domain reads DAGVTQSPTHLIKTRGQQVTLRCSPKSGHDTVSWYQQALGQGPQFIFQYYEEEERQRGNFPDRFSGHQFPNYSSELNVNALLLGDSALYLCASSLDRYLREQYFGPGTRLTVT.

The rearrangement joins TRBV10-2 to TRBJ1-5, with TRBD1 identical over 9 bases. V lost 5 bases to trimming and J lost 0 bases; unmatched junction nucleotides: 5. The CDR3 spans 16 residues. The germline V gene has CDR1 WSHSY and CDR2 SAAADI. The CDR3 reads CASSPGTGISNQPQHF. The CDR3 nucleotides read TGCGCCAGCAGTCCCGGGACAGGGATTAGCAATCAGCCCCAGCATTTT.

The chain uses TRBV6-1 and TRBJ2-7; D tentatively reads TRBD1 or TRBD2 (5 bases each). Between the trimmed V and J ends, which lost 6 bases and 10 bases, there was a span of 19 bases. Germline V gives CDR1 MNHNS, CDR2 SASEGT. This CDR3 comprises 13 residues. Written as DNA, the CDR3 is TGTGCCAGCAGCCCCTCCGTAGAGGGGTTACAGTACTTC. This codes for CASSPSVEGLQYF.

V usage is TRBV5-6 and J usage is TRBJ1-4, with 8 bases aligning to TRBD1. The V and J ends lost 4 bases and 7 bases, in that order; junction bases with no gene match: 6. Germline lookup yields CDR1 SGHDT and CDR2 YYEEEE. The CDR3 covers 14 residues. CDR3 sequence (DNA): TGTGCCAGCAGCAGCAGGGGGCTGGGTGAAAAACTGTTTTTT. Its protein product is CASSSRGLGEKLFF. The full variable domain, in which reference TRBV5-6 and TRBJ1-4 provide the parts outside the CDR3, is DAGVTQSPTHLIKTRGQQVTLRCSPKSGHDTVSWYQQALGQGPQFIFQYYEEEERQRGNFPDRFSGHQFPNYSSELNVNALLLGDSALYLCASSSRGLGEKLFFGSGTQLSVL.

This chain links TRBV7-9 with TRBJ2-7, with TRBD1 matching 9 bases. V lost 5 bases to trimming and J lost 3 bases; unmatched junction nucleotides: 5. The CDR3 sequence is 14 residues long. The germline CDR1 and CDR2 sequences are SEHNR and FQNEAQ (reference sequence). The CDR3 sequence: CASSPGTGIYEQYF. In DNA, the CDR3 is TGTGCCAGCAGCCCCGGGACAGGGATCTACGAGCAGTACTTC.

V and J are TRBV30 and TRBJ1-1, with no clear D. V lost 0 bases, J lost 1 base, and 12 bases lay in between. The germline V gene has CDR1 GTSNPN and CDR2 SVGIG (reference sequence). The CDR3 is made up of 15 amino acids. The CDR3 is CAWSVSSWGNTEAFF. The CDR3 DNA reads TGTGCCTGGAGTGTATCCTCGTGGGGGAACACTGAAGCTTTCTTT.

This clone was detected only once. The chain uses TRBV19 and TRBJ2-1; TRBD1 matches 7 bases. The CDR3 sequence is 14 residues long. Germline trimming cut 4 bases from V and 7 bases from J; bases unmatched to any gene: 7. CDR1 and CDR2 from the germline V gene are LNHDA and SQIVND (reference sequence). The CDR3, as DNA: TGTGCCAGTAGTACACCGGGACAGCGAAATGAGCAGTTCTTC. Its translation: CASSTPGQRNEQFF. Based on the CDR3 plus reference TRBV19 and TRBJ2-1, the full variable domain is DGGITQSPKYLFRKEGQNVTLSCEQNLNHDAMYWYRQDPGQGLRLIYYSQIVNDFQKGDIAEGYSVSREKKESFPLTVTSAQKNPTAFYLCASSTPGQRNEQFFGPGTRLTVL.

The chain recombines TRBV7-3 with TRBJ2-6; possibly TRBD1 for D (5 bases). Germline V gives CDR1 SGHTA, CDR2 FQGTGA. Trimming left V 5 bases short and J 0 bases short, with 11 bases between. CDR3 length: 16 amino acids. CDR3 sequence: CASSLQGRSGANVLTF. Here the CDR3 DNA reads TGTGCCAGCAGCCTGCAGGGTCGCTCTGGGGCCAACGTCCTGACTTTC.

V gene TRBV19 combines with J gene TRBJ1-1, with 7 bases fitting TRBD1. CDR1 and CDR2 (germline): LNHDA, SQIVND (reference sequence). V shed 5 bases, J shed 5 bases, and the junction held 5 bases outside the gene matches. The CDR3 loop spans 13 amino acids. DNA for the CDR3: TGTGCCAGTAGTCCTCAGGGGGGAACTGAAGCTTTCTTT. It codes for CASSPQGGTEAFF.

The chain uses TRBV7-9 and TRBJ1-1; D is unresolved. The germline V gene encodes CDR1 SEHNR and CDR2 FQNEAQ (reference sequence). Trimming left V 5 bases short and J 4 bases short, with 11 bases between. CDR3 size: 13 residues. CDR3 loop: CASSLERGTEAFF. The DNA for the CDR3 is TGTGCCAGCAGCCTAGAGCGGGGCACTGAAGCTTTCTTT.

This sequence joins TRBV18 and TRBJ1-1; no firm D call. This CDR3 has 13 residues. Germline CDR1 KGHSH, CDR2 LQKENI. Trimming cost V 6 bases and J 6 bases, with 14 bases left between them. This chain's CDR3 is CASSSIRTAEAFF. Written as DNA, the CDR3 is TGTGCCAGCTCTTCAATAAGGACGGCTGAAGCTTTCTTT.

This clone occurred once. The chain combines TRBV2 with TRBJ1-3; TRBD1 might be the D (6 bases). The CDR3 spans 15 residues. The V end was cut by 4 bases, the J end by 2 bases, with 12 bases between. The germline V gene has CDR1 SNHLY and CDR2 FYNNEI. Written as DNA, the CDR3 is TGTGCCAGCAGTGGTACGGGGGCCGCTGGAAACACCATATATTTT. This sequence encodes CASSGTGAAGNTIYF.

The chain combines TRBV5-4 with TRBJ2-1; D possibly corresponds to TRBD2 (7 bases). Per germline, CDR1 SGHNT and CDR2 YYREEE (reference sequence). CDR3 length: 12 residues. V shed 5 bases and J shed 7 bases, with 10 bases lying between them. CDR3 protein: CASRGGANEQFF. The CDR3 DNA reads as TGTGCCAGCAGGGGGGGGGCGAATGAGCAGTTCTTC.

A note on this clone: At one of its ends the junction is not consistent with the germline gene, which may arise from a read error. V usage is TRBV11-1 and J usage is TRBJ2-3, with 9 bases aligning to TRBD2. Per germline, CDR1 SGHAT and CDR2 FQDESV (reference sequence). The CDR3 has 14 amino acids. In nucleotides, the CDR3 is TGTGCCAGCAGCCTAGCGGGGAGGACAGATACGCAGTATTTT. It codes for CASSLAGRTDTQYF.

The chain carries TRBV5-4 and TRBJ1-6; 9 bases align to TRBD1. V dropped 3 bases and J dropped 14; count of bases not matched to a gene: 12. The germline V gene encodes CDR1 SGHNT and CDR2 YYREEE (reference sequence). This CDR3 has 15 residues. CDR3 region: CASSSISGTGISLHF. CDR3 coding DNA: TGTGCCAGCAGCTCTATCTCCGGGACAGGGATCTCCCTCCACTTT.

The CDR3 nucleotides read TGCGCCAGCAGCCAAGGGACAGGGGGAACCTACGAGCAGTACTTC. Translated, it gives CASSQGTGGTYEQYF. The genes are TRBV4-1 and TRBJ2-7; the match to TRBD1 covers 10 bases. The CDR3 totals 15 residues. Germline V gives CDR1 MGHRA, CDR2 YSYEKL. After removal of 1 base from V and 2 bases from J, the junction contained 2 bases not matched to a gene.

The chain employs TRBV5-1 and TRBJ1-2; D might be TRBD1 (6 bases). From germline, CDR1 is SGHRS and CDR2 YFSETQ. Trimming removed 4 bases at V and 2 bases at J, with 15 bases between. The CDR3 sequence is 15 residues long. The CDR3 region has the DNA TGCGCCAGCAGCCCGACGGGGGCGGGAAACTATGGCTACACCTTC. It yields the protein CASSPTGAGNYGYTF.

This clone was detected once. The V gene is TRBV6-5, the J gene TRBJ2-4; TRBD2 matches at 9 bases. Germline-derived CDR1 and CDR2 are MNHEY and SVGAGI. V was pared by 3 bases and J by 5 bases, with 8 bases of the junction left unmatched. The CDR3 has 16 residues. CDR3 sequence reads: CASSYSVGTSQNIQYF. DNA of the CDR3: TGTGCCAGCAGTTATTCTGTAGGGACTAGCCAAAACATTCAGTACTTC.

This clone was detected only once. This sequence joins TRBV14 and TRBJ2-7; no clear D. The CDR3 is 13 residues long. Looked up from germline, CDR1 is SGHDN and CDR2 is FVKESK. The germline V and J ends were trimmed by 0 bases and 6 bases, with 9 bases remaining between them. CDR3 region: CASSQDLWAEQYF. CDR3 nucleotides: TGTGCCAGCAGCCAAGATCTATGGGCCGAGCAGTACTTC.

As to this clone: A junction boundary mismatches the germline segment, possibly from a read error. The rearrangement links TRBV28 to TRBJ1-3, with TRBD1 as a possible D gene (5 bases). The germline CDR1 and CDR2 sequences are MDHEN and SYDVKM. There are 14 residues in the CDR3. The CDR3 region has the DNA TGTGCTAGCAAGCAGGGATACTCTGGAAACACCATATATTTT. Translated: CASKQGYSGNTIYF.

The V gene is TRBV7-9, the J gene TRBJ1-2; D remains unclear. With 2 bases removed from V and 2 bases from J, the gap between germline ends came to 6 bases. The CDR3 spans 13 residues. From germline, CDR1 is SEHNR and CDR2 FQNEAQ (reference sequence). DNA of the CDR3: TGTGCCAGCAGCTTATCAGCAAACTATGGCTACACCTTC. As protein: CASSLSANYGYTF.

V is TRBV30 and J is TRBJ2-2; possibly TRBD1 for D (6 bases). The germline V and J ends were trimmed by 3 bases and 6 bases, with 11 bases remaining between them. CDR1 and CDR2 from the germline V gene are GTSNPN and SVGIG (reference sequence). The CDR3 extends over 13 amino acids. CDR3 amino acids: CAWSRGSAGELFF. CDR3 nucleotide sequence: TGTGCCTGGAGCAGGGGCTCGGCCGGGGAGCTGTTTTTT.

This clone has a single count. This chain joins TRBV6-5 and TRBJ2-7; TRBD1 aligns across 8 bases. Germline CDR1 MNHEY, CDR2 SVGAGI. The CDR3 contains 14 residues. The junction had 4 bases not matched to a gene; V was cut back by 5 bases and J by 1 base. CDR3 nucleotide sequence: TGTGCCAGCAGTCCTGACAGGGGTTCCTACGAGCAGTACTTC. Translating it yields CASSPDRGSYEQYF.

The V call is TRBV5-1, the J call TRBJ2-5; 8 nucleotides agree with TRBD2. CDR3 length: 15 residues. V lost 0 bases, J lost 5 bases, and 6 bases stayed unmatched. Germline V lookup: CDR1 SGHRS, CDR2 YFSETQ. CDR3 nucleotides: TGCGCCAGCAGCTTGGCTGGGACTAGTGTGGAGACCCAGTACTTC. It specifies CASSLAGTSVETQYF.

J is TRBJ1-6 and V is TRBV10-2, with a tentative D call TRBD1 (6 bases). Germline CDR1 is WSHSY and CDR2 is SAAADI. This CDR3 is 14 amino acids long. Trimming left V 5 bases short and J 9 bases short, with 14 bases between. The chain's CDR3 is CASSSQGSTSPLHF. CDR3 DNA: TGCGCCAGCAGTTCCCAGGGGTCGACTTCACCCCTCCACTTT.

The V gene is TRBV18, the J gene TRBJ2-3, with D perhaps matching TRBD1 (6 bases). There are 13 residues in the CDR3. CDR1 is KGHSH and CDR2 is LQKENI in the germline V gene. V was pared by 3 bases and J by 3 bases, with 7 bases between. CDR3 DNA sequence: TGTGCCAGCTCACCTCAGGGGACAGATACGCAGTATTTT. Translation: CASSPQGTDTQYF.

In this sample, this clone turned up a few times. The chain uses TRBV11-2 and TRBJ1-1; 10 nucleotides line up with TRBD1. Germline values: CDR1 SGHAT, CDR2 FQNNGV. CDR3 length: 17 amino acids. J lost 0 bases, V lost 7 bases, and 11 bases had no gene match. The CDR3 bases are TGTGCCAGCACCACGACAGGGGGCATGAACATGAACACTGAAGCTTTCTTT. Residues: CASTTTGGMNMNTEAFF.